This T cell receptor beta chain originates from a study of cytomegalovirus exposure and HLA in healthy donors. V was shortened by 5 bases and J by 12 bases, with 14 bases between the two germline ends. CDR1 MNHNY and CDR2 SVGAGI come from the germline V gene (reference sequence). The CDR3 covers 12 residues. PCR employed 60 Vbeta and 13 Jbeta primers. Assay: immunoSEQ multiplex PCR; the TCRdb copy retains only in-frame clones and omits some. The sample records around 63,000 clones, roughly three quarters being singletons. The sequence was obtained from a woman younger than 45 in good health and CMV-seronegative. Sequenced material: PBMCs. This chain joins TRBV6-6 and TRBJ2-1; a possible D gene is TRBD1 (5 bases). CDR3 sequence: CASSGALPVQFF. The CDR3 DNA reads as TGTGCCAGCAGTGGGGCCCTTCCAGTGCAGTTCTTC.